The 25 T cell receptor beta chains below come from one sample, sequenced in a study of preoperative IRX-2 immunotherapy in early breast cancer. The treatment: preoperative locoregional IRX-2 cytokine immunotherapy. The data were produced by immunoSEQ multiplex PCR, yet TCRdb's version contains in-frame clones alone and is incomplete. The table has roughly 30,000 clones, less than 90% seen once. The sample consisted of lymph node tissue, taken from a patient treated with IRX-2 immunotherapy. The receptors stem from a human donor with breast cancer.

The chain joins TRBV28 to TRBJ2-3; D unclear. CDR1 is MDHEN, CDR2 SYDVKM, per germline. With 6 bases removed from V and 5 bases from J, the gap between germline ends came to 12 bases. The CDR3 has 13 amino acids. CDR3 sequence: CASRSAALDTQYF. CDR3 nucleotides: TGTGCCAGCAGGAGCGCGGCACTAGATACGCAGTATTTT.

In this sample, this clone turned up once. The chain couples TRBV6-8 to TRBJ2-5, with D perhaps matching TRBD2 (5 bases). Looked up from germline, CDR1 is MNHGY and CDR2 is SAAAGT. The CDR3 loop spans 15 amino acids. The V gene lost 0 bases and the J gene lost 5 bases, with 13 bases spanning the gap. CDR3 bases: TGTGCCAGCAGTTACTCGAGCGCGGGTACTGAGACCCAGTACTTC. Translated: CASSYSSAGTETQYF.

The V call is TRBV19, the J call TRBJ1-1; D is undetermined. Germline CDR1 is LNHDA and CDR2 is SQIVND (reference sequence). The ends were cut back, 8 bases at V and 0 bases at J, with 13 bases in the middle. This CDR3 has 14 residues. The CDR3 loop reads CASCRAPMNTEAFF. The CDR3 DNA reads TGTGCCAGTTGTCGGGCCCCGATGAACACTGAAGCTTTCTTT.

The DNA for the CDR3 is TGTGCCAGCAGCTTAGCTTCCGGTACAGGGACGCAGTATTTT. Translation: CASSLASGTGTQYF. The genes are TRBV7-6 and TRBJ2-3; D might be TRBD1 (6 bases). Germline V CDR1 and CDR2: SGHVS, FNYEAQ. Trimming cost V 0 bases and J 9 bases, with 13 bases left between them. CDR3 length equals 14 residues.

The chain couples TRBV5-1 to TRBJ2-2; a weak D match, TRBD1 (6 bases). The V end was cut by 4 bases, the J end by 7 bases, with 17 bases between. The CDR3 consists of 15 residues. The V gene's germline CDR1 is SGHRS and CDR2 YFSETQ. CDR3 in DNA: TGCGCCAGCAGCCAATCTTGGTCACAGGGCGGGGAGCTGTTTTTT. This translates into CASSQSWSQGGELFF.

The chain recombines TRBV10-1 with TRBJ1-5; perhaps TRBD1 as D (6 bases). The length of the CDR3 is 19 residues. V shed 6 bases and J shed 3 bases, with 27 bases lying between them. In germline, CDR1 is WNHNN, CDR2 SYGVQD (reference sequence). Here the CDR3 reads CASRLGQTDPLGINQPQHF. The CDR3 nucleotides are TGCGCCAGCAGACTTGGACAGACGGACCCATTAGGGATCAATCAGCCCCAGCATTTT.

The chain is built from TRBV29-1 and TRBJ2-1; D assignment may be TRBD1 or TRBD2 (5 bases each). The CDR3 has 12 residues. The V end was cut by 7 bases, the J end by 5 bases, with 12 bases between. CDR1 and CDR2 from the germline V gene are SQVTM and ANQGSEA. Here the CDR3 reads CSAGPQDNEQFF. CDR3 bases: TGCAGCGCGGGACCCCAAGACAATGAGCAGTTCTTC.

The rearrangement joins TRBV28 to TRBJ2-1, with D perhaps TRBD2 (6 bases). V was shortened by 2 bases and J by 10 bases, with 12 bases between the two germline ends. Looked up from germline, CDR1 is MDHEN and CDR2 is SYDVKM. The CDR3 contains 13 residues. CDR3: CASSLISGREQFF. The CDR3 DNA is TGTGCCAGCAGTTTAATTAGCGGCCGGGAGCAGTTCTTC.

The chain couples TRBV6-8 to TRBJ2-7; 8 bases map to TRBD2. The J segment lost 1 base and the V segment lost 3 bases, leaving 17 bases of the junction unmatched. Per germline, CDR1 MNHGY and CDR2 SAAAGT. The CDR3 has 19 residues. DNA of the CDR3: TGTGCCAGCAGTTATACCACCACGGCGGGAGGTCGACGATCCTACGAGCAGTACTTC. It translates to CASSYTTTAGGRRSYEQYF.

V usage is TRBV29-1 and J usage is TRBJ2-3, with 7 bases fitting TRBD2. This CDR3 is 14 amino acids long. With 4 bases clipped from V and 0 bases from J, the junction kept 4 bases outside the gene matches. Germline-derived CDR1 and CDR2 are SQVTM and ANQGSEA. The CDR3 nucleotides read TGCAGCGTTGGGAGCGGGGCTAGCACAGATACGCAGTATTTT. Its protein product is CSVGSGASTDTQYF.

This clone appeared once. The chain couples TRBV6-8 to TRBJ1-4; no firm D call. Germline assignment: CDR1 MNHGY and CDR2 SAAAGT. The V end was cut by 7 bases, the J end by 5 bases, with 11 bases between. The CDR3 is 13 residues long. CDR3 in amino acids: CASNAGLNEKLFF. The CDR3 DNA follows: TGTGCCAGCAATGCAGGCCTAAATGAAAAACTGTTTTTT.

The gene calls are TRBV30 and TRBJ1-2, with D tentatively TRBD1 (5 bases). Per germline, CDR1 GTSNPN and CDR2 SVGIG (reference sequence). Deletions cut 2 bases from V and 2 bases from J, with 12 bases between. CDR3 length: 14 amino acids. CDR3 in amino acids: CAWSRRAPNYGYTF. In DNA, the CDR3 is TGTGCCTGGAGTCGCAGGGCCCCAAACTATGGCTACACCTTC.

The chain uses TRBV5-1 and TRBJ2-5; D call uncertain. The ends were cut back, 2 bases at V and 2 bases at J, with 10 bases in the middle. The germline V gene encodes CDR1 SGHRS and CDR2 YFSETQ. The CDR3 runs 14 residues. The CDR3 protein is CASSFRGLQETQYF. As DNA, the CDR3 is TGCGCCAGCAGCTTCCGTGGCCTGCAAGAGACCCAGTACTTC.

The chain recombines TRBV29-1 with TRBJ2-1; 15 bases map to TRBD2. CDR3 size: 15 residues. Germline values: CDR1 SQVTM, CDR2 ANQGSEA. Trimming at V came to 8 bases and at J to 4 bases, leaving 6 bases not matched to a gene. The CDR3 DNA follows: TGCAGCTCACGAGGGACTAGCGGGGGGTACAATGAGCAGTTCTTC. The encoded protein is CSSRGTSGGYNEQFF.

In DNA form, the CDR3 reads TGTGCCAGCAGAGCCGGGACAGGGTTAGTAAAACTGTTTTTT. Translated: CASRAGTGLVKLFF. The chain recombines TRBV6-8 with TRBJ1-4; 9 bases are shared with TRBD1. The CDR3 has 14 residues. V shed 6 bases, J shed 10 bases, and the junction held 9 bases outside the gene matches. Germline lookup yields CDR1 MNHGY and CDR2 SAAAGT.

The gene calls are TRBV7-1 and TRBJ2-3, with D perhaps TRBD1 (6 bases). TRBV7-1 has ORF status, its function being uncertain. This CDR3 is built from 17 residues. V dropped 5 bases and J dropped 0 bases, with 18 bases sitting between them. CDR3 region: CASSLGAGDPSTDTQYF. The DNA of the CDR3 is TGTGCCAGCAGCCTGGGGGCAGGAGACCCTAGCACAGATACGCAGTATTTT.

V is TRBV19 and J is TRBJ1-2; D might be TRBD1 (5 bases). Germline CDR1 is LNHDA and CDR2 is SQIVND (reference sequence). V was pared by 1 base and J by 5 bases, with 11 bases between. The CDR3 extends over 14 amino acids. The CDR3, as DNA: TGTGCCAGTAGTATAGTAGGGGTTGGATATGGCTACACCTTC. Translation gives CASSIVGVGYGYTF.

V is TRBV30 and J is TRBJ1-2; D is unclear. V was clipped by 4 bases and J by 2 bases, with 8 bases between them. The CDR3 is 12 residues long. Germline CDR1 reads GTSNPN; CDR2 reads SVGIG (reference sequence). The DNA of the CDR3 is TGTGCCTGGACCGTGGGAAACTATGGCTACACCTTC. It yields the protein CAWTVGNYGYTF.

The chain carries TRBV6-8 and TRBJ2-7; D may correspond to TRBD1 or TRBD2 (5 bases each). Germline-derived CDR1 and CDR2 are MNHGY and SAAAGT. This CDR3 spans 16 amino acids. V gave up 0 bases and J gave up 4 bases, with 16 bases separating them. This CDR3 is CASSYSTGQLDYEQYF. For the CDR3, the DNA is TGTGCCAGCAGTTACTCGACGGGGCAGTTAGATTACGAGCAGTACTTC.

The chain joins TRBV1 to TRBJ2-4. TRBV1 is a recognized pseudogene. The CDR3 consists of 12 residues. CDR3 in amino acids: CASSPAKNIQYF. CDR3 DNA: TGCGCCAGCAGCCCCGCCAAAAACATTCAGTACTTC.

In its sample, this clone was seen once. The chain uses TRBV30 and TRBJ2-1; 13 bases match TRBD2. CDR3 length: 15 residues. V trimming: 4 bases; J trimming: 9 bases; junction bases outside the gene matches: 9. In germline, CDR1 is GTSNPN, CDR2 SVGIG (reference sequence). The CDR3 spells CAWTVGTSGNFEQFF. In DNA form, the CDR3 reads TGTGCCTGGACCGTCGGGACTAGCGGGAACTTTGAGCAGTTCTTC.

The chain carries TRBV2 and TRBJ1-6, with TRBD1 identical over 7 bases. Trimming cost V 7 bases and J 7 bases; bases outside gene matches: 10. The CDR3 extends over 15 amino acids. CDR1 SNHLY and CDR2 FYNNEI come from the germline V gene. This CDR3 reads CASKAVTGMNSPLHF. CDR3 nucleotide sequence: TGTGCCAGCAAGGCCGTGACAGGGATGAATTCACCCCTCCACTTT.

The V gene is TRBV28, the J gene TRBJ2-4; the D gene is possibly TRBD1 (6 bases). Germline V CDR1 and CDR2: MDHEN, SYDVKM. The V gene lost 5 bases and the J gene lost 0 bases, with 23 bases spanning the gap. The CDR3 consists of 19 residues. The chain's CDR3 is CASSVSGTRYRLAKNIQYF. CDR3 sequence (DNA): TGTGCCAGCAGTGTATCCGGGACAAGATACCGTCTAGCCAAAAACATTCAGTACTTC.

This chain joins TRBV29-1 and TRBJ2-2; no reliable D call. V lost 7 bases to trimming and J lost 0 bases, with 12 bases between them. CDR1 is SQVTM and CDR2 is ANQGSEA in the germline V gene. This CDR3 region has 14 residues. The CDR3 here is CSAIGPTNTGELFF. DNA of the CDR3: TGCAGCGCTATAGGCCCCACGAACACCGGGGAGCTGTTTTTT.

The genes are TRBV6-8 and TRBJ2-7; D possibly uses TRBD1 or TRBD2 (5 bases each). The CDR3 consists of 14 residues. Trimming pared 0 bases from V and 2 bases from J, leaving 8 bases between. Germline V gene sequence: CDR1 MNHGY, CDR2 SAAAGT. As DNA, the CDR3 is TGTGCCAGCAGTTACTCCGGGACCACCTACGAGCAGTACTTC. Protein sequence: CASSYSGTTYEQYF.